Listed below are T cell receptor beta chains from one sample, sequenced in a study of blood T cells in healthy people across ages. TCRdb itself ran the 5' RACE reads through MiXCR, one entry per CDR3 protein. Of some 1 million distinct CDR3 sequences listed, under 55% are singletons. The source material was blood. Receptors originate from a woman aged 55 to 70 in good health. Both conserved end residues are part of each CDR3. Only part of the rows carry a size: once, few, many, or a class if the clone is expanded.

size: -
V: TRBV6-6
J: TRBJ2-5
CDR3: CASSSRQGQYF

size: -
V: TRBV18
J: TRBJ2-1
CDR3: CASSPQGSGIGNEQFF

size: few
V: TRBV5-1
J: TRBJ2-3
CDR3: CASSPSGIFDTQYF

size: once
V: TRBV5-1
J: TRBJ2-1
CDR3: CASRRQVNSYNEQFF

size: -
V: TRBV27
J: TRBJ2-7
CDR3: CASNPSGQSYEQYF

size: once
V: TRBV30
J: TRBJ1-2
CDR3: CAWSSRLVASGYGYTF

size: -
V: TRBV20-1
J: TRBJ2-5
CDR3: CSAQAGAYNEQYF

size: -
V: TRBV2
J: -
CDR3: CASRIDRGPIEQYF

size: -
V: TRBV10-3
J: TRBJ2-1
CDR3: CAISHTLANEQFF

size: few
V: TRBV10-3
J: TRBJ1-2
CDR3: CAIRENLVTVGYTF

size: few
V: TRBV7-9
J: TRBJ2-1
CDR3: CASSLGGIYTYNEQFF

size: few
V: TRBV7-9
J: TRBJ2-1
CDR3: CASSLVKGQQNEQFF

size: -
V: TRBV3-1
J: TRBJ2-1
CDR3: CASSQGRGKPYNEQFF